The text below deals with one TCR beta chain. The sample is drawn from a study of blood T cell repertoires in COVID-19. Study-wide background: Spain, Italy and the United States supplied samples that represented acute and convalescent COVID-19.

The method was immunoSEQ multiplex PCR; TCRdb's version includes in-frame clones alone and lacks a portion of them. The table has about 320,000 clones, 75% to 85% seen once. Trimming removed 4 bases from V and 6 bases from J; junction bases left unmatched: 15. The germline V gene has CDR1 MGHRA and CDR2 YSYEKL. This CDR3 has 16 amino acids. Sequenced material: peripheral blood. This TCR was recovered from a human donor in a cohort sampled during active COVID-19. This chain links TRBV4-1 with TRBJ2-7; 7 nucleotides line up with TRBD1. The CDR3 nucleotides read TGCGCCAGCAGCCTCTCAGGTGGCAGGGGGAAGGGCGAGCAGTACTTC. This codes for CASSLSGGRGKGEQYF.